These 2 T cell receptor beta chains were sequenced from one sample in a study of cytomegalovirus exposure and HLA in healthy donors. 60 Vbeta and 13 Jbeta primers were used in PCR. The protocol was immunoSEQ multiplex PCR, while the TCRdb copy is restricted to in-frame clones and leaves out a portion. The data show roughly 190,000 clones, with roughly 9.4% seen just once and 1% to 1.5% held by the top ten. Source material: PBMCs. Source of these receptors: a woman under 40 in good health and CMV-seropositive.

There are a few counts of this clone. The chain joins TRBV6-5 to TRBJ2-5; a weak D match, TRBD2 (6 bases). The J call is uncertain, as TRBJ2-7 better fits the DNA end. The germline gives CDR1 MNHEY, CDR2 SVGAGI. This CDR3 comprises 14 residues. CDR3 protein: CASLTGRKPYEQYF. DNA for the CDR3: TGTGCCAGTTTAACCGGGAGAAAGCCCTACGAGCAGTACTTC.

This clone was detected only a few times. The chain carries TRBV18 and TRBJ2-4; D is perhaps TRBD1 (5 bases). Germline CDR1 is KGHSH and CDR2 is LQKENI. V lost 3 bases and J lost 0, with 15 bases in between. There are 17 residues in the CDR3. CDR3 residues: CASSPPSGHVAKNIQYF. DNA of the CDR3: TGTGCCAGCTCACCTCCCTCCGGACACGTAGCCAAAAACATTCAGTACTTC.